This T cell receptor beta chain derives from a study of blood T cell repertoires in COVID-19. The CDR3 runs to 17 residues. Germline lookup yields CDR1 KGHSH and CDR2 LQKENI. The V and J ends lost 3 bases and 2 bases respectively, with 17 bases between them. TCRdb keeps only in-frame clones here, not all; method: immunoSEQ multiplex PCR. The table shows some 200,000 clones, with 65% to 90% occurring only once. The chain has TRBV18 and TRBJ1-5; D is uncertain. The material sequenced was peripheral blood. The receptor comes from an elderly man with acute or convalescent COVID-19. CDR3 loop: CASSPMAGISGNQPQHF. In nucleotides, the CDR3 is TGTGCCAGCTCACCCATGGCGGGGATATCGGGCAATCAGCCCCAGCATTTT.